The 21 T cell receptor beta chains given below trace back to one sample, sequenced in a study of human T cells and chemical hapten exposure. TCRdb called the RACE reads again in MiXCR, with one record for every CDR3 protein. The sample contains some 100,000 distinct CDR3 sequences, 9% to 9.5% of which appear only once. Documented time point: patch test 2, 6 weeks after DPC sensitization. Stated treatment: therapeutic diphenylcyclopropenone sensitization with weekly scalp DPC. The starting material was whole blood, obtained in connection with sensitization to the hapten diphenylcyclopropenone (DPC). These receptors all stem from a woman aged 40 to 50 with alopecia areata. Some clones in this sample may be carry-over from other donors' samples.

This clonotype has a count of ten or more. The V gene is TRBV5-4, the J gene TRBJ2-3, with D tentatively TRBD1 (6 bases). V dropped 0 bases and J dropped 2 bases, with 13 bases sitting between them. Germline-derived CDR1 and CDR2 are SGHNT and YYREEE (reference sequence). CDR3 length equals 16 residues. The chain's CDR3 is CASSLGSDSLTDTQYF. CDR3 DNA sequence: TGTGCCAGCAGCTTGGGCTCGGACAGCCTCACAGATACGCAGTATTTT. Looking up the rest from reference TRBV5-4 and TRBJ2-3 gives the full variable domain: ETGVTQSPTHLIKTRGQQVTLRCSSQSGHNTVSWYQQALGQGPQFIFQYYREEENGRGNFPPRFSGLQFPNYSSELNVNALELDDSALYLCASSLGSDSLTDTQYFGPGTRLTVL.

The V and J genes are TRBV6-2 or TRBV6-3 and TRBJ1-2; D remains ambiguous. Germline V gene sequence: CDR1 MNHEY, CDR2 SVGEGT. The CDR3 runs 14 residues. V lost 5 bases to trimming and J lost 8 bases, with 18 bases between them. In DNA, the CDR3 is TGTGCCAGCAGTCGACGGGCCGCAGCCTGGGGCTACACCTTC. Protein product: CASSRRAAAWGYTF.

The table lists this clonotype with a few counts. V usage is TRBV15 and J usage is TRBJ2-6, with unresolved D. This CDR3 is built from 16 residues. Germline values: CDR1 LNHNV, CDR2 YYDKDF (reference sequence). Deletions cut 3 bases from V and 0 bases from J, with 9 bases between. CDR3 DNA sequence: TGTGCCACCAGCAGGGTCGTCATCTCTGGGGCCAACGTCCTGACTTTC. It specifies CATSRVVISGANVLTF.

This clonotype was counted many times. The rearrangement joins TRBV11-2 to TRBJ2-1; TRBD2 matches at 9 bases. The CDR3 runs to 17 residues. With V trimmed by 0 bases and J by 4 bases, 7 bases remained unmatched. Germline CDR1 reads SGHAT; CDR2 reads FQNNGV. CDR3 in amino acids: CASSLEPAGGYYNEQFF. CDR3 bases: TGTGCCAGCAGCTTAGAGCCCGCGGGGGGGTATTACAATGAGCAGTTCTTC.

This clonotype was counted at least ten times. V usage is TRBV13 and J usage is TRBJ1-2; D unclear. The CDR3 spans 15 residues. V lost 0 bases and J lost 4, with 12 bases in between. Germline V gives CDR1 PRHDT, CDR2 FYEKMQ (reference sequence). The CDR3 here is CASSLGSRGIYGYTF. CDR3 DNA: TGTGCCAGCAGCTTAGGCTCTCGGGGAATCTATGGCTACACCTTC.

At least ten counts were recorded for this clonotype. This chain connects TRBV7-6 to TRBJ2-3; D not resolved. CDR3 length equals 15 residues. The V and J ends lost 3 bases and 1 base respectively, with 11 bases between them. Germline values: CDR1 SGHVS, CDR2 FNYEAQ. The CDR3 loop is CASSLRPLGTDTQYF. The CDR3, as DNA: TGTGCCAGCAGCTTGCGGCCCTTAGGCACAGATACGCAGTATTTT.

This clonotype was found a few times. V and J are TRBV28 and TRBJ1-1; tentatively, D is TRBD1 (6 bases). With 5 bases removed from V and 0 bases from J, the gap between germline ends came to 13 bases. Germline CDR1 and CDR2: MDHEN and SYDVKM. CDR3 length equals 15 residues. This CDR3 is CASSVTTGLNTEAFF. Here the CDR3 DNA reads TGTGCCAGCAGTGTGACAACAGGGTTGAACACTGAAGCTTTCTTT.

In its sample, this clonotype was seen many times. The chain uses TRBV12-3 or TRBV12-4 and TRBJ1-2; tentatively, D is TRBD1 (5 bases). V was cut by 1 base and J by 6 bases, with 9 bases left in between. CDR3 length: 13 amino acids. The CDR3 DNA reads TGTGCCAGCAGTTTAGGGGGACTGGATGGCTACACCTTC. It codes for CASSLGGLDGYTF.

The CDR3 DNA reads TGTGCCAGTAGAACAGGGAGCTCTGGGGCCAACGTCCTGACTTTC. This gives the protein CASRTGSSGANVLTF. The chain carries TRBV19 and TRBJ2-6, with D possibly TRBD1 on 6 matching bases. V was cut by 6 bases and J by 0 bases, with 9 bases left in between. Germline lookup yields CDR1 LNHDA and CDR2 SQIVND (reference sequence). This CDR3 spans 15 amino acids.

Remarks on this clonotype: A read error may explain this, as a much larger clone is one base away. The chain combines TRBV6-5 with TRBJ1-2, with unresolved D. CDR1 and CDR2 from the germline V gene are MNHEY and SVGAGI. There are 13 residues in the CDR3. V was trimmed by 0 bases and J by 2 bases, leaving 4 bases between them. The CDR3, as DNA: TGTGCCAGCAGTTACTCCGACAACTATGGCTACACCTTC. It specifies CASSYSDNYGYTF.

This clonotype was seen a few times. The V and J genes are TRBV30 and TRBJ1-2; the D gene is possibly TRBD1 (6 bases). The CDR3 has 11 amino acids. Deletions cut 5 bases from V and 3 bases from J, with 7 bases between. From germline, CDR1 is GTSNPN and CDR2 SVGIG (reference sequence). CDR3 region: CAWDRYYGYTF. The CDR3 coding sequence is TGTGCCTGGGACAGGTACTATGGCTACACCTTC.

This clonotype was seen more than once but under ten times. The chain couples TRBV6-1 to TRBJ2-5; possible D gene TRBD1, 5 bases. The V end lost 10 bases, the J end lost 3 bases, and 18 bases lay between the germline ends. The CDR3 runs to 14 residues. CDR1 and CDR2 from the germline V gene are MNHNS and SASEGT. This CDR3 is CAIPQDPAEETQYF. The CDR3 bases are TGTGCCATCCCACAGGACCCGGCAGAAGAGACCCAGTACTTC.

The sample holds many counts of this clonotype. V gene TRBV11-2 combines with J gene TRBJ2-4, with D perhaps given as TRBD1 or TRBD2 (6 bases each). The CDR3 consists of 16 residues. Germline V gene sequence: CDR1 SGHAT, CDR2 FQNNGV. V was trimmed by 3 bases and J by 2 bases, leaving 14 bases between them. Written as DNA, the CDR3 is TGTGCCAGCAGCTTGCGGGACACGCTGTCCAAAAACATTCAGTACTTC. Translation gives CASSLRDTLSKNIQYF.

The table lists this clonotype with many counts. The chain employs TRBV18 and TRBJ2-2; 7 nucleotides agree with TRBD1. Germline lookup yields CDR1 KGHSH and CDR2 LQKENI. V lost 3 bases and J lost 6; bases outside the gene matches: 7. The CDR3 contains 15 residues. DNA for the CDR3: TGTGCCAGCTCACCCCAAACAGGGGCGCCCGGGGAGCTGTTTTTT. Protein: CASSPQTGAPGELFF. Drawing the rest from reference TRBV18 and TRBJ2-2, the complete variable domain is NAGVMQNPRHLVRRRGQEARLRCSPMKGHSHVYWYRQLPEEGLKFMVYLQKENIIDESGMPKERFSAEFPKEGPSILRIQQVVRGDSAAYFCASSPQTGAPGELFFGEGSRLTVL.

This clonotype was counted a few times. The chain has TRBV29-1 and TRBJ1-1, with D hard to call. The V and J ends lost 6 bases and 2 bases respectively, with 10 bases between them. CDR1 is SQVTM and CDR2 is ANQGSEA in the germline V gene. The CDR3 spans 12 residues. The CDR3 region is CSVVPTNTEAFF. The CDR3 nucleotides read TGCAGCGTCGTCCCCACTAACACTGAAGCTTTCTTT.

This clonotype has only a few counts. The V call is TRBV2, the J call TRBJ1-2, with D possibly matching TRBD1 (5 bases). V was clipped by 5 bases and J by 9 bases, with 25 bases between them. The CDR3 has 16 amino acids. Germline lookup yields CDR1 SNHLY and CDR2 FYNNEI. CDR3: CASSPSNLPGRHSYTF. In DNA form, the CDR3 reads TGTGCCAGCAGTCCGTCCAATCTACCGGGACGTCATAGCTACACCTTC. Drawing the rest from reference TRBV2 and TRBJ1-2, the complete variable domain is EPEVTQTPSHQVTQMGQEVILRCVPISNHLYFYWYRQILGQKVEFLVSFYNNEISEKSEIFDDQFSVERPDGSNFTLKIRSTKLEDSAMYFCASSPSNLPGRHSYTFGSGTRLTVV.

CDR3 in amino acids: CASSYPSLGPALIEPIGAFF. CDR3 bases: TGTGCCAGCAGTTACCCATCCTTGGGGCCCGCCCTGATAGAGCCGATAGGAGCTTTCTTT. This chain joins TRBV6-2 or TRBV6-3 and TRBJ1-1; perhaps TRBD1 as D (5 bases). CDR1 is MNHEY and CDR2 is SVGEGT in the germline V gene. The CDR3 sequence is 20 residues long. Trimming shortened V by 2 bases and J by 10 bases, and 35 bases separated the two germline ends.

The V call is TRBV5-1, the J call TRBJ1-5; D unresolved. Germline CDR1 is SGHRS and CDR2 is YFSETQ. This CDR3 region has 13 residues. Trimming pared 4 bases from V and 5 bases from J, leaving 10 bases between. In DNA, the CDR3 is TGCGCCAGCAGCCCGGGAGCGGATCAGCCCCAGCATTTT. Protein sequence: CASSPGADQPQHF. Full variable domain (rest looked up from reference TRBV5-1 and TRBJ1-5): KAGVTQTPRYLIKTRGQQVTLSCSPISGHRSVSWYQQTPGQGLQFLFEYFSETQRNKGNFPGRFSGRQFSNSRSEMNVSTLELGDSALYLCASSPGADQPQHFGDGTRLSIL.

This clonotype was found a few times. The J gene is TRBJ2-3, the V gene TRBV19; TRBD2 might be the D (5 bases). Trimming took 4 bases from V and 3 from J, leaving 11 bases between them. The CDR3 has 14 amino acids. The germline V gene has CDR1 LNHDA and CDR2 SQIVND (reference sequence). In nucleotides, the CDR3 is TGTGCCAGTAGTACCCCGAGGGAGACAGATACGCAGTATTTT. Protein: CASSTPRETDTQYF.

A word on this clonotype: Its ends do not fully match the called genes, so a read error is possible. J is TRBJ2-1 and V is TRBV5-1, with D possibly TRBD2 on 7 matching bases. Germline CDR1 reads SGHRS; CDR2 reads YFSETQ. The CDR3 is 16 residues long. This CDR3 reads CAGSSQGGALNNEQFF. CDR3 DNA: TGCGCCGGCAGTTCGCAAGGGGGGGCGCTAAACAATGAGCAGTTCTTC.

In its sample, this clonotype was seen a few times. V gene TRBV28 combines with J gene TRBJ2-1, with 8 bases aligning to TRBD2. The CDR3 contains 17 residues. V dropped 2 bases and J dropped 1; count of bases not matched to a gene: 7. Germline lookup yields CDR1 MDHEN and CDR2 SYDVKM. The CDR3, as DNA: TGTGCCAGCAGTTTAAACTGGCGGGGGGAGTCCTACAATGAGCAGTTCTTC. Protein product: CASSLNWRGESYNEQFF.